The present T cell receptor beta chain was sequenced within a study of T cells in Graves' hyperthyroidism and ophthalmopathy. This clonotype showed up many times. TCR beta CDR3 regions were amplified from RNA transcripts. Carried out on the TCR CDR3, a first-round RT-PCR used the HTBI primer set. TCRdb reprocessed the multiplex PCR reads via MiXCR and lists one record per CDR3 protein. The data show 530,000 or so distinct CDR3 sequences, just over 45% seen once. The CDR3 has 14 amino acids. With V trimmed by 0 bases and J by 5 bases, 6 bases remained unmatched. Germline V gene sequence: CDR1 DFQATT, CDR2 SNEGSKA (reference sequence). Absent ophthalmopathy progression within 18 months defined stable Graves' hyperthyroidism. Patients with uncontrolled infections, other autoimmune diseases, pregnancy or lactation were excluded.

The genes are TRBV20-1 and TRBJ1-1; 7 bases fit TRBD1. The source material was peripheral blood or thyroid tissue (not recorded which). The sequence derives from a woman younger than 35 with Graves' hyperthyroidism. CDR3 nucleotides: TGCAGTGCTAGAGATAACAGGGGTTGGACTGAAGCTTTCTTT. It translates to CSARDNRGWTEAFF.